A selection of T cell receptor beta chains follows, all from one sample in a study of T-cell reconstitution after alpha-beta-depleted transplantation in children. TCRdb analysed the PCR reads with MiXCR anew, one entry per CDR3 protein. The table shows about 90,000 distinct CDR3 sequences, with approximately 8.4% occurring only once. Sequenced here: PBMCs from the stem cell graft donor, sampled from the stem cell graft. These receptors all come from a human donor who donated a stem cell graft to a child with congenital amegakaryocytic thrombocytopenia. CDR3s include the opening cysteine and the closing phenylalanine or tryptophan. A D gene is named only where the DNA matches it firmly. Each size is once, few or many counts, or a class when the clone is expanded.

>NA|TRBV29-1|many|TRBJ2-1
TGCAGCGTTGAATGGACCGCGGGCGATGAGCAGTTCTTC
CSVEWTAGDEQFF
>NA|TRBV29-1|many|TRBJ1-1
TGCAGCGGTATGTCAGATATGAACACTGAAGCTTTCTTT
CSGMSDMNTEAFF
>NA|TRBV6-5|many|TRBJ1-1
TGTGCCAGCAGACTAAACGGAGGTCGAGCTTTCTTT
CASRLNGGRAFF
>TRBD1|TRBV7-8|many|TRBJ1-6
TGTGCCAGCAGCGGCGGGGTCGGCAGGGGGTCACCCCTCCACTTT
CASSGGVGRGSPLHF
>TRBD2|TRBV27|many|TRBJ2-7
TGTGCCAGCAGTTTTTCAATTCTGACTAGCGGGAGAATCCACGAGCAGTACTTC
CASSFSILTSGRIHEQYF
>TRBD1|TRBV4-2|many|TRBJ2-1
TGTGCCAGCAGCCAAGATGCAGGGGGCTCCTACAATGAGCAGTTCTTC
CASSQDAGGSYNEQFF
>TRBD2|TRBV11-2|many|TRBJ2-1
TGTGCCAGCAGCTTAGAAGGACTAGCGAACAATGAGCAGTTCTTC
CASSLEGLANNEQFF
>NA|TRBV11-1|many|TRBJ1-1
TGTGCCAGCAGCCGACCGCCTTACTCAATAGTCCGGGAGAACACTGAAGCTTTCTTT
CASSRPPYSIVRENTEAFF
>NA|TRBV3-1|many|TRBJ2-3
TGTGCCAGCAGCCAAAATTCAGATACGCAGTATTTT
CASSQNSDTQYF
>NA|TRBV12-3/TRBV12-4|many|TRBJ1-1
TGTGCCAGCAGTTCCGAGGGTTTGAACACTGAAGCTTTCTTT
CASSSEGLNTEAFF
>TRBD2|TRBV7-8|many|TRBJ2-3
TGTGCCAGCAGCTTAAGGCATACTAGCGGGCTTCTCGGAGATACGCAGTATTTT
CASSLRHTSGLLGDTQYF
>NA|TRBV7-9|many|TRBJ1-4
TGTGCCAGCAGCTTAGGGGGGGACGAAAAACTGTTTTTT
CASSLGGDEKLFF
>NA|TRBV24-1|many|TRBJ2-1
TGTGCCACCAGTGATGAGGCAGGCCTAGGCAATGAGCAGTTCTTC
CATSDEAGLGNEQFF
>TRBD2|TRBV5-1|many|TRBJ2-5
TGCGCCAGCAGCTCCGGGGGGTTCGAGACCCAGTACTTC
CASSSGGFETQYF
>NA|TRBV20-1|many|TRBJ1-2
TGCAGTGCTAGCGCCGGGATCCAAGGGGGCTACACCTTC
CSASAGIQGGYTF
>NA|TRBV5-5|many|TRBJ2-2
TGTGCCAGCAGCTATGTGGTGAACACCGGGGAGCTGTTTTTT
CASSYVVNTGELFF
>TRBD2|TRBV27|many|TRBJ2-1
TGTGCCAGCAGTCCCACCGGTAGCGGGAGTTTTTGGAATGAGCAGTTCTTC
CASSPTGSGSFWNEQFF
>TRBD2|TRBV20-1|many|TRBJ2-2
TGCAGTGCTCGTGGGGGGGGGAACACCGGGGAGCTGTTTTTT
CSARGGGNTGELFF
>NA|TRBV11-2|many|TRBJ2-2
TGTGCCATCCTTTCCCCCTTTAACACCGGGGAGCTGTTTTTT
CAILSPFNTGELFF
>NA|TRBV18|many|TRBJ2-3
TGTGCCAGCTCACCCCTTCGCGGAGATGGAAATACGCAGTATTTT
CASSPLRGDGNTQYF
>NA|TRBV28|many|TRBJ1-2
TGTGCCAGCAGCCCATGGAAGAGCTATGGCTACACCTTC
CASSPWKSYGYTF
>TRBD1|TRBV4-1|many|TRBJ2-7
TGCGCCAGCAGCCAACGGGACAGGGATGGCTACGAGCAGTACTTC
CASSQRDRDGYEQYF
>TRBD1|TRBV28|many|TRBJ1-5
TGTGCCAGCGCCGGGACAGGAACCTTTTATAGCAATCAGCCCCAGCATTTT
CASAGTGTFYSNQPQHF
>NA|TRBV5-5|many|TRBJ1-2
TGTGCCAGCAGCCCTGGGGAGGGCAGGGCGCATAACTATGGCTACACCTTC
CASSPGEGRAHNYGYTF
>NA|TRBV20-1|many|TRBJ2-3
TGCAGTGCTAGAGACCAAGCCGGGCCGTACACAGATACGCAGTATTTT
CSARDQAGPYTDTQYF
>TRBD2|TRBV27|many|TRBJ2-1
TGTGCCAGCAGTTACCGGGGACTAGCTTTCGGTGAGCAGTTCTTC
CASSYRGLAFGEQFF
>NA|TRBV13|many|TRBJ2-1
TGTGCCAGCAGCCCCACTACTTTCTACAATGAGCAGTTCTTC
CASSPTTFYNEQFF
>NA|TRBV7-9|few|TRBJ1-2
TGTGCCAGCAGCTCGACAGCAGACCCCTATGGCTACACCTTC
CASSSTADPYGYTF
>TRBD1|TRBV29-1|many|TRBJ2-3
TGCAGCGTTGTCTTTCTTTGGGACGTGGGGACAGGGGCCCCAGATACGCAGTATTTT
CSVVFLWDVGTGAPDTQYF
>NA|TRBV20-1|many|TRBJ2-1
TGCAGTGCTAGAGAGTCAGCGCTAGTTGGCGATGAGCAGTTCTTC
CSARESALVGDEQFF